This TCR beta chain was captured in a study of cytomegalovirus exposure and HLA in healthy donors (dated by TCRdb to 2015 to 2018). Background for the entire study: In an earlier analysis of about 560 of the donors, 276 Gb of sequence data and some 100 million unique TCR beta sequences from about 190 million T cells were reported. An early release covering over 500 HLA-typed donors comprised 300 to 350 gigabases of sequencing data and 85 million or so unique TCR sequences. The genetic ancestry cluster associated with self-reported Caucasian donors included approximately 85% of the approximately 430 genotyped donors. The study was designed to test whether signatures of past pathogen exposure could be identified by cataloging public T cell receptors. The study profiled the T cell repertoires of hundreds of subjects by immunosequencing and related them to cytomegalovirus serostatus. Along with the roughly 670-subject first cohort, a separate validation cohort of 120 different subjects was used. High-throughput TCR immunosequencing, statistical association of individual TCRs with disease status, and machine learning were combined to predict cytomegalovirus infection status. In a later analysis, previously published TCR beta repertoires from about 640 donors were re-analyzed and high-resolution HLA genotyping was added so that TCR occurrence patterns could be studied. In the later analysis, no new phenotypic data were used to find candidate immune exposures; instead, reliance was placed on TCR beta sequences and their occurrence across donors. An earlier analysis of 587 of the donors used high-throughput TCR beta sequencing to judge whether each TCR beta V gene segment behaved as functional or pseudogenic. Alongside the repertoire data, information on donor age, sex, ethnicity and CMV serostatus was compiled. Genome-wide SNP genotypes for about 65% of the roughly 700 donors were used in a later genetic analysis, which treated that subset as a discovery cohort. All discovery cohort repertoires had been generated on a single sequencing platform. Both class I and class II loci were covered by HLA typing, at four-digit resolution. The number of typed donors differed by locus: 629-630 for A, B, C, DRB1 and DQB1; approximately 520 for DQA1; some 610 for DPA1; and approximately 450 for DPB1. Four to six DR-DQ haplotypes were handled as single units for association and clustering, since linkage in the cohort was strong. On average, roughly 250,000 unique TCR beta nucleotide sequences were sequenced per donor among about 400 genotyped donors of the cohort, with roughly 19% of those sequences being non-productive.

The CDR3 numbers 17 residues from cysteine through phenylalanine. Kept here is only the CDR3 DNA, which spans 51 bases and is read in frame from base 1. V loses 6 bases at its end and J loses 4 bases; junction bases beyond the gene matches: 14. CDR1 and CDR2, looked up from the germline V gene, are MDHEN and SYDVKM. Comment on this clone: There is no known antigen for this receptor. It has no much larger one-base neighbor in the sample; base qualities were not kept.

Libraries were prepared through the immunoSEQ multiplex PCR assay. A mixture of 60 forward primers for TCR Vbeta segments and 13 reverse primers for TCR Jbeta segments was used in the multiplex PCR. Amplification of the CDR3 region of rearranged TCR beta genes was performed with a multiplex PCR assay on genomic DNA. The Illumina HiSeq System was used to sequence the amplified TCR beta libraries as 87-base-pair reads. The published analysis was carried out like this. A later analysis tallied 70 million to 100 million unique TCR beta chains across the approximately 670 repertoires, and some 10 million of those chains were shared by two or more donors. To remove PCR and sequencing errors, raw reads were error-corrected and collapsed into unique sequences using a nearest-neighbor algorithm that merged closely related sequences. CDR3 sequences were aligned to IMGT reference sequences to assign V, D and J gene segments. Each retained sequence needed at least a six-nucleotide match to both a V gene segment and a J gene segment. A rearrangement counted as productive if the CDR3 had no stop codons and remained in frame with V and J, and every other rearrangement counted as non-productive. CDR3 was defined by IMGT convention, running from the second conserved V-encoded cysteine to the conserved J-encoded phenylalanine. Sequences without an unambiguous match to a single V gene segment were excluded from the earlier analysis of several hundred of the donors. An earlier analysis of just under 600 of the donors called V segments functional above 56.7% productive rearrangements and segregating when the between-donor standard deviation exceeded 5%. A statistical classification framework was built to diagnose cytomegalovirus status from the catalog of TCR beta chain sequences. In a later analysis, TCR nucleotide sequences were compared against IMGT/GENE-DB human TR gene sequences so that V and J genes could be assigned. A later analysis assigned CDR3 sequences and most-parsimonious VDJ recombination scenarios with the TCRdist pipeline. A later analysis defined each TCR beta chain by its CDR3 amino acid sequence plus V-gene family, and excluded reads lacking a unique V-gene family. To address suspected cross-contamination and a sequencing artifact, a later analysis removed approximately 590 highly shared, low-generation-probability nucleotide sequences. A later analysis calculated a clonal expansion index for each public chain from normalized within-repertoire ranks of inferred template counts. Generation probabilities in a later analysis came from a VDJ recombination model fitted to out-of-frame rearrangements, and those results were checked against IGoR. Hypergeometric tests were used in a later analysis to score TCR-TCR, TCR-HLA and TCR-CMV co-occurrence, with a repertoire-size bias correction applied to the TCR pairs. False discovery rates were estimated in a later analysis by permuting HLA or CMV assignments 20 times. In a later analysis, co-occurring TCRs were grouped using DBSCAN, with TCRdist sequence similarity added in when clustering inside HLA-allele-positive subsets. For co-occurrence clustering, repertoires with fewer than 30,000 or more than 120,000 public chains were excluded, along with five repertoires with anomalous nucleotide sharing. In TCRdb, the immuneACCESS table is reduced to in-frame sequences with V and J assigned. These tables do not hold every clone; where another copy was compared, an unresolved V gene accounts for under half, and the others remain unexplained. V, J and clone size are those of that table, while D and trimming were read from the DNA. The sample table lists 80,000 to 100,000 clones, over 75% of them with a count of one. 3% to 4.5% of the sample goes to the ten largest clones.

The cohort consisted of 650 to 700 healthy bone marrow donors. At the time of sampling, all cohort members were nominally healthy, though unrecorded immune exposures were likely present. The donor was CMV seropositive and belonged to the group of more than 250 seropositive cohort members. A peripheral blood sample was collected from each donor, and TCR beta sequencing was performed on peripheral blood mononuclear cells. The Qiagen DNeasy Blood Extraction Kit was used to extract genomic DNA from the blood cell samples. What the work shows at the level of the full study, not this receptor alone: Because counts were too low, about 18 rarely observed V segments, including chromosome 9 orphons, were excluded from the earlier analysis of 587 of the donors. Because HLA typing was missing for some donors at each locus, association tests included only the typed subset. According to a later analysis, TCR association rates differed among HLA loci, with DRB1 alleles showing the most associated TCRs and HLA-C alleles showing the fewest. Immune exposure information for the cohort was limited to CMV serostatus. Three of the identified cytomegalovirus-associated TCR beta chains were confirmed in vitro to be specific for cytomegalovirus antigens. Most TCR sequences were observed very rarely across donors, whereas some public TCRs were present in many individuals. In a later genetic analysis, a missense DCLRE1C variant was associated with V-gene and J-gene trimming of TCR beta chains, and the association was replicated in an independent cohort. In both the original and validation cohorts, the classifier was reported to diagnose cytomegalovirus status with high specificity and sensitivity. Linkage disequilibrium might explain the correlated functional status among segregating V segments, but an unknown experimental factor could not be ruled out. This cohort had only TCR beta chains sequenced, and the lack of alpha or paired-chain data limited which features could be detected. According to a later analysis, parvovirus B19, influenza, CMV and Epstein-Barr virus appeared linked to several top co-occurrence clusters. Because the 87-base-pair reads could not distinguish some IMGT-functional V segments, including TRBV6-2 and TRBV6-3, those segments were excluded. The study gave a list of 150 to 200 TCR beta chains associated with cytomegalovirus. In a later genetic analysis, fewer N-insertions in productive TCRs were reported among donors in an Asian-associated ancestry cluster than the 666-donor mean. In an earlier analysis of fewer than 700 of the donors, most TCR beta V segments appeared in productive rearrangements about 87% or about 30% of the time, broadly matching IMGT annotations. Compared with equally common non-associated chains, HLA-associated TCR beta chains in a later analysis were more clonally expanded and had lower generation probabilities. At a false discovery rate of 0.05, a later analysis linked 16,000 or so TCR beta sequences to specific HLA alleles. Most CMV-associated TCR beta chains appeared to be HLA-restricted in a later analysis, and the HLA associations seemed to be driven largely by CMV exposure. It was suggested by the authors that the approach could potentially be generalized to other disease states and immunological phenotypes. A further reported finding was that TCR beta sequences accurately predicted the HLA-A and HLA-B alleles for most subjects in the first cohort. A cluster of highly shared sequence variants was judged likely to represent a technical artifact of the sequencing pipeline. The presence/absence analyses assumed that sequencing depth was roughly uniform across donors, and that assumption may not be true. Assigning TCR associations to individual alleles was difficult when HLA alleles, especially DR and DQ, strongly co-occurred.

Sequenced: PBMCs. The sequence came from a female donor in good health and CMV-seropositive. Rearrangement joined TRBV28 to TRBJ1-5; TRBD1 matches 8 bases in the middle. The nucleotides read TGTGCCAGCAGATCCCGCGCACAGGGGGTGGGTAATCAGCCCCAGCATTTT. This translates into CASRSRAQGVGNQPQHF.